This record covers a single T cell receptor (beta chain). The antigen is undetermined. Germline V CDR1 and CDR2: SQVTM, ANQGSEA. The CDR3 consists of 16 residues. V was cut by 4 bases and J by 2 bases, with 17 bases left in between. This sample stems from a study of T cell responses to AZD1222 COVID-19 vaccine. Across the whole study: Pooled together were second doses at about 4 or about 12 weeks.

Sequenced by immunoSEQ multiplex PCR; TCRdb stores in-frame clones only, minus some. Of around 200,000 clones in the sample, 90% to 95% were seen once. Study-level findings and limits: In all cases, repertoires were sampled only after the peak T cell response.

The V call is TRBV29-1, the J call TRBJ1-4; possible D gene TRBD1, 6 bases. Material: peripheral blood, obtained on day 0 of AZD1222 vaccination. The origin of this receptor is an adult in good health. CDR3 protein: CSVGRGARLTNEKLFF. The CDR3 DNA follows: TGCAGCGTTGGGAGGGGGGCGCGACTGACTAATGAAAAACTGTTTTTT.